This T cell receptor beta chain was retrieved from a study of T cell repertoires in cytomegalovirus infection. At the level of the study: HLA-C-restricted CMV epitopes, recently identified, and well-studied HLA-B-restricted ones were used by the study.

The CDR3 totals 14 residues. Germline lookup yields CDR1 SGHTA and CDR2 FQGNSA. With 1 base removed from V and 3 bases from J, the gap between germline ends came to 7 bases. TCRdb independently ran MiXCR on the reads; one entry per CDR3 protein. The sample holds 550,000 to 700,000 distinct CDR3 sequences; 35% to 50% are singletons and the top ten take 48%. This clonotype has a handful of counts. Its antigen is as yet unknown. The rearrangement uses TRBV7-2 and TRBJ1-5; D call uncertain. The material sequenced was cultured PBMCs, taken from culture after CMV antigen stimulation. The source is a human donor in good health (CMV status not recorded). Some clones in this sample may be carry-over from other donors' samples. The CDR3 DNA sequence: TGTGCCAGCAGCTTAGGGACCGCCAATCAGCCCCAGCATTTT. This translates into CASSLGTANQPQHF.